This T cell receptor (beta chain) was observed in a study of human T cells and chemical hapten exposure. The CDR3 is 13 residues long. Germline CDR1 reads SNHLY; CDR2 reads FYNNEI. V lost 2 bases and J 4 bases, leaving 8 bases between the germline ends. In this sample, this clonotype turned up many times. Specified time point: patch test 2, 6 weeks after DPC sensitization. Treatment specified: therapeutic diphenylcyclopropenone sensitization with weekly scalp DPC. TCRdb used MiXCR to reprocess the RACE reads, holding one entry per CDR3 protein. The sample holds 80,000 to 100,000 distinct CDR3 sequences, 10% seen once.

The receptor was isolated from a woman between 45 and 60 years old with alopecia areata. Some clones in this sample may be carry-over from other donors' samples. V gene TRBV2 combines with J gene TRBJ1-2; D possibly corresponds to TRBD1 (6 bases). The specimen comprised whole blood, sampled in connection with sensitization to the hapten diphenylcyclopropenone (DPC). In DNA form, the CDR3 reads TGTGCCAGCAGTGAACCCAGGGGCTATGGCTACACCTTC. This sequence encodes CASSEPRGYGYTF.